This T cell receptor beta chain originates from a study of blood T cells in healthy people across ages. Study outcomes and limitations: There were more naive CD4+ cells and higher diversity in long-lived donors than in aged donors.

There are 15 residues in the CDR3. Germline V CDR1 and CDR2: SQVTM, ANQGSEA. Trimming cost V 1 base and J 0 bases, with 10 bases left between them. Ranging in age from about 6 to 100, the donors were healthy Caucasian individuals from Russia. It was about 10 milliliters of peripheral blood that were drawn from each donor. Extraction of total RNA produced a minimum of 5.5 micrograms from each sample. PCR was performed a second time for roughly 7 to 11 cycles using a sample-barcoded 5' primer and a J-beta primer mix. TCRdb re-analysed the 5' RACE reads in MiXCR, keeping a single row per CDR3 protein. This table has approximately 820,000 distinct CDR3 sequences, roughly 44% appearing once. This clonotype was detected only a few times. What it recognizes is unknown.

The sequence derives from a man aged 55-75 years in good health. Sequenced sample: blood. The chain uses TRBV29-1 and TRBJ2-1; D uncertain. CDR3 residues: CSVEGGLDSYNEQFF. CDR3 nucleotide sequence: TGCAGCGTTGAAGGTGGGTTGGACTCCTACAATGAGCAGTTCTTC.